These 15 T cell receptor beta chains originate from one sample sequenced in a study of T cells in Graves' hyperthyroidism and ophthalmopathy. The TCR beta CDR3 regions underwent amplification using RNA transcripts as the source. A set of HTBI primers served as the primers for a first-round RT-PCR of the TCR CDR3. TCRdb analysed the multiplex PCR reads with MiXCR anew, one entry per CDR3 protein. The profile covers fewer than 750,000 distinct CDR3 sequences, with about 14% appearing a single time and roughly an eighth taken by the ten largest. Sequenced material: blood. The receptors were sampled from a woman between 45 and 65 years old with Graves' ophthalmopathy.

This clonotype was seen only a few times. The gene calls are TRBV6-2 or TRBV6-3 and TRBJ1-2, with D maybe TRBD1 (5 bases). The CDR3 is 12 residues long. The V end was cut by 6 bases, the J end by 4 bases, with 9 bases between. CDR1 is MNHEY and CDR2 is SVGEGT in the germline V gene. This CDR3 is CASSRDRYGYTF. CDR3 coding DNA: TGTGCCAGCAGCAGGGACCGCTATGGCTACACCTTC.

Many counts were recorded for this clonotype. The chain links TRBV12-3 or TRBV12-4 to TRBJ2-4; TRBD1 might be the D (6 bases). CDR3 length: 13 amino acids. V lost 2 bases and J 9 bases, leaving 11 bases between the germline ends. CDR3 region: CASSLNGRGIQYF. Written as DNA, the CDR3 is TGTGCCAGCAGTTTAAACGGCAGGGGCATTCAGTACTTC.

As to this clonotype: It is likely a read error, because the conserved phenylalanine at the end of the CDR3 is missing. The chain is built from TRBV19 and TRBJ2-2, with D possibly TRBD2 on 6 matching bases. The germline gives CDR1 LNHDA, CDR2 SQIVND (reference sequence). Trimming took 5 bases from V and 1 from J, leaving 20 bases between them. The CDR3 has 18 residues. The CDR3 reads CASSPRPGLAENTGELFS. In nucleotides, the CDR3 is TGTGCCAGTAGTCCCCGCCCGGGGTTAGCGGAGAACACCGGGGAGCTGTTTTCT.

This chain joins TRBV29-1 and TRBJ2-1; 9 bases are shared with TRBD2. There are 14 residues in the CDR3. In germline, CDR1 is SQVTM, CDR2 ANQGSEA. The trim removed 4 bases at V and 8 bases at J, leaving 9 bases unmatched. CDR3 amino acids: CSVVHSGRVDEQFF. The CDR3, as DNA: TGCAGCGTTGTCCATAGCGGGAGAGTCGATGAGCAGTTCTTC.

This clonotype was recorded at least ten times. This sequence joins TRBV29-1 and TRBJ1-1; no reliable D call. Germline V gene data show CDR1 as SQVTM and CDR2 as ANQGSEA. There are 14 residues in the CDR3. Trimming removed 2 bases from V and 4 bases from J, with 14 bases in between. This CDR3 reads CSVELPEGSTEAFF. CDR3 DNA sequence: TGCAGCGTTGAACTTCCCGAAGGGAGCACTGAAGCTTTCTTT.

This clonotype was counted at least ten times. The chain has TRBV7-6 and TRBJ2-2; 9 bases fit TRBD2. Trimming at V came to 5 bases and at J to 7 bases, leaving 5 bases not matched to a gene. CDR3 length: 14 residues. Germline V gene lookup returns CDR1 SGHVS and CDR2 FNYEAQ. The CDR3 sequence is CASSRGLAGGELFF. DNA for the CDR3: TGTGCCAGCAGCCGGGGACTAGCAGGCGGGGAGCTGTTTTTT. Drawing the rest from reference TRBV7-6 and TRBJ2-2, the complete variable domain is GAGVSQSPRYKVTKRGQDVALRCDPISGHVSLYWYRQALGQGPEFLTYFNYEAQQDKSGLPNDRFSAERPEGSISTLTIQRTEQRDSAMYRCASSRGLAGGELFFGEGSRLTVL.

The CDR3 DNA reads as TGCGCCAGCAGTGAATCCCTGACAGGAGGTTCGCGAAAAGAGACCCAGTACTTC. It yields the protein CASSESLTGGSRKETQYF. The chain employs TRBV10-2 and TRBJ2-5; D may be TRBD1 (6 bases). Germline CDR1 is WSHSY and CDR2 is SAAADI. V was cut by 3 bases and J by 3 bases, with 23 bases left in between. The CDR3 has 18 amino acids.

This clonotype was picked up a small number of times. V is TRBV7-6 and J is TRBJ1-2, with a weak D call TRBD1 (5 bases). The CDR3 is 14 residues long. The V gene lost 1 base and the J gene lost 8 bases, with 14 bases spanning the gap. Per the germline V gene, CDR1 is SGHVS and CDR2 is FNYEAQ. CDR3 DNA sequence: TGTGCCAGCAGCTTAGATGGGCAGGGCCGGGGCTACACCTTC. It translates to CASSLDGQGRGYTF. Drawing the rest from reference TRBV7-6 and TRBJ1-2, the complete variable domain is GAGVSQSPRYKVTKRGQDVALRCDPISGHVSLYWYRQALGQGPEFLTYFNYEAQQDKSGLPNDRFSAERPEGSISTLTIQRTEQRDSAMYRCASSLDGQGRGYTFGSGTRLTVV.

This rearrangement joins TRBV19 to TRBJ2-7, with 9 bases aligning to TRBD2. Per the germline V gene, CDR1 is LNHDA and CDR2 is SQIVND (reference sequence). CDR3 length equals 14 residues. Trimming at V came to 4 bases and at J to 7 bases, leaving 8 bases not matched to a gene. CDR3 region: CASSTPGLAGEQYF. The CDR3 DNA sequence: TGTGCCAGTAGTACCCCGGGACTAGCAGGGGAGCAGTACTTC.

This clonotype occurred a few times. The CDR3 spells CASSKRTSGTTDTQYF. The CDR3 nucleotides are TGTGCCAGCAGTAAAAGGACTAGCGGAACCACAGATACGCAGTATTTT. The rearrangement uses TRBV6-2 or TRBV6-3 and TRBJ2-3, with 10 bases fitting TRBD2. The ends lost 5 bases at V and 2 bases at J; junction bases unmatched: 7. The germline V gene has CDR1 MNHEY and CDR2 SVGEGT. The CDR3 is made up of 16 amino acids.

This clonotype has a count of ten or more. The rearrangement uses TRBV28 and TRBJ1-5, with D hard to call. The V gene's germline CDR1 is MDHEN and CDR2 SYDVKM. V was clipped by 4 bases and J by 0 bases, with 19 bases between them. This CDR3 spans 18 amino acids. The CDR3 spells CASSSLVWESYSNQPQHF. Here the CDR3 DNA reads TGTGCCAGCAGTTCCCTCGTTTGGGAATCGTATAGCAATCAGCCCCAGCATTTT.

In its sample, this clonotype was seen many times. V is TRBV18 and J is TRBJ1-1; no clear D gene. Trimming left V 6 bases short and J 6 bases short, with 11 bases between. Germline CDR1 reads KGHSH; CDR2 reads LQKENI. This CDR3 has 12 amino acids. This CDR3 is CASSPSVAEAFF. The CDR3 nucleotides are TGTGCCAGCTCCCCATCCGTGGCTGAAGCTTTCTTT. The variable domain in full, completed from reference TRBV18 and TRBJ1-1, reads NAGVMQNPRHLVRRRGQEARLRCSPMKGHSHVYWYRQLPEEGLKFMVYLQKENIIDESGMPKERFSAEFPKEGPSILRIQQVVRGDSAAYFCASSPSVAEAFFGQGTRLTVV.

This clonotype has a count of ten or more. The chain employs TRBV6-1 and TRBJ1-3; possibly TRBD1 for D (6 bases). CDR1 is MNHNS and CDR2 is SASEGT in the germline V gene. V was clipped by 8 bases and J by 3 bases, with 14 bases between them. CDR3 length: 14 amino acids. For the CDR3, the DNA is TGTGCCAGCGCAGCCGGGACATTTGGAAACACCATATATTTT. It codes for CASAAGTFGNTIYF.

This clonotype was detected ten times or more. This rearrangement joins TRBV20-1 to TRBJ2-7; D gene uncertain. Germline V gene sequence: CDR1 DFQATT, CDR2 SNEGSKA (reference sequence). Trimming removed 3 bases at V and 2 bases at J, with 8 bases between. CDR3 size: 12 residues. Here the CDR3 reads CSASSDAYEQYF. The CDR3 DNA reads TGCAGTGCTAGCAGCGACGCCTACGAGCAGTACTTC.

Ten or more counts support this clonotype. The chain carries TRBV20-1 and TRBJ2-1; 13 bases align to TRBD2. The germline V gene encodes CDR1 DFQATT and CDR2 SNEGSKA (reference sequence). The CDR3 is made up of 16 amino acids. The ends lost 5 bases at V and 0 bases at J; junction bases unmatched: 4. Here the CDR3 reads CSAPGLAGVSYNEQFF. In DNA, the CDR3 is TGCAGTGCTCCCGGACTAGCGGGAGTCTCCTACAATGAGCAGTTCTTC.